This TCR beta chain was documented in a study of blood T cell repertoires in COVID-19. The wider study: Samples came from the United States, Italy and Spain, spanning acute and convalescent COVID-19. Sample material is recorded as cDNA or gDNA derived from T cells, B-cell-depleted T cells, or PBMCs.

How the authors handled the data: Estimation of nucleated cell counts was performed using reference gene primer amplification. Libraries were prepared by immunoSEQ multiplex PCR; TCRdb keeps only in-frame clonotypes and omits some of them. The V and J calls and the clone size are those of that table, but D and trimming were determined from the DNA. Among some 14,000 clones, roughly 84% were seen once, and the ten largest hold more than 25%. Deletions cut 3 bases from V and 1 base from J, with 9 bases between. Germline V CDR1 and CDR2: KGHSH, LQKENI. The CDR3 sequence is 14 residues long. Sequenced material: peripheral blood. The chain is built from TRBV18 and TRBJ2-5; D unclear. This clonotype was obtained from a man in his fifties or sixties with active COVID-19. CDR3 bases: TGTGCCAGCTCACCGCTAGGCACCCAAGAGACCCAGTACTTC. Translating it yields CASSPLGTQETQYF.